This T cell receptor beta chain originates from a study of identifying expanded T cells in peripheral blood. Whole-study results and caveats: About 1.2 clones differed between technical replicates, versus around 15 and 19 over time. Roughly two-week clone count variance significantly increased as total template count grew.

CDR1 and CDR2 (germline): LGHNT, FRNRAP. This CDR3 region has 12 residues. The germline V and J ends were trimmed by 6 bases and 4 bases, with 8 bases remaining between them. This table comes from immunoSEQ multiplex PCR, and its TCRdb copy is limited to in-frame clones, with some not included. The sample has around 90,000 clones; around 88% are singletons. As for this clone: Its antigen is as yet unknown. The same CDR3 arises from other DNA sequences in this sample as well.

No infections or other immune events were documented during collection. Source material: blood. The chain carries TRBV12-5 and TRBJ2-3; D gene uncertain. The receptor was derived from a person aged 18 to 75 in good health. The CDR3 is CASGPRPDTQYF. DNA for the CDR3: TGTGCTAGTGGACCACGGCCAGATACGCAGTATTTT.